These 23 T cell receptor beta chains came from one sample sequenced in a study of PD-L1 blockade in urothelial cancer. This sample's time point: peripheral blood 6 weeks after treatment start. Measured with immunoSEQ multiplex PCR; TCRdb has only the in-frame clones, and not every one. The sample yields tens of thousands of clones, under 95% seen once. Sequencing used PBMCs, obtained around atezolizumab (anti-PD-L1) treatment. Receptor source: a woman aged 60-70 years with urothelial cancer.

In this sample, this clone turned up a few times. The chain is built from TRBV2 and TRBJ1-5, with 7 positions matching TRBD1. Germline V gene sequence: CDR1 SNHLY, CDR2 FYNNEI. This CDR3 has 13 amino acids. V shed 8 bases, J shed 6 bases, and the junction held 7 bases outside the gene matches. The CDR3 reads CASSTGNSQPQHF. In nucleotides, the CDR3 is TGTGCCAGCTCGACAGGGAACAGTCAGCCCCAGCATTTT. Filled out from reference TRBV2 and TRBJ1-5, the complete variable domain reads EPEVTQTPSHQVTQMGQEVILRCVPISNHLYFYWYRQILGQKVEFLVSFYNNEISEKSEIFDDQFSVERPDGSNFTLKIRSTKLEDSAMYFCASSTGNSQPQHFGDGTRLSIL.

Only one count was recorded for this clone. This rearrangement joins TRBV5-4 to TRBJ2-1; 9 bases are shared with TRBD2. The germline V gene encodes CDR1 SGHNT and CDR2 YYREEE (reference sequence). The CDR3 runs to 16 residues. V trimming: 4 bases; J trimming: 0 bases; junction bases outside the gene matches: 5. In DNA, the CDR3 is TGTGCCAGCAGCGCCCAGCGGGGGGACTCCTACAATGAGCAGTTCTTC. This sequence encodes CASSAQRGDSYNEQFF.

A few counts support this clone. The chain combines TRBV6-6 with TRBJ1-5, with TRBD1 identical over 9 bases. Losses at the gene ends were 2 bases for V and 5 bases for J; bases not matched to a gene: 4. This CDR3 is built from 15 residues. Per the germline V gene, CDR1 is MNHNY and CDR2 is SVGAGI (reference sequence). CDR3 sequence reads: CASSYATGGDQPQHF. The CDR3 coding sequence is TGTGCCAGCAGTTACGCCACAGGGGGCGATCAGCCCCAGCATTTT.

The J gene is TRBJ1-1, the V gene TRBV11-2; weak D call: TRBD1 (5 bases). The CDR3 covers 15 residues. Trimming pared 2 bases from V and 5 bases from J, leaving 15 bases between. CDR1 is SGHAT and CDR2 is FQNNGV in the germline V gene. The CDR3, as DNA: TGTGCCAGCAGCTTAAGGGGACCCGGGGGAACTGAAGCTTTCTTT. Translated, it gives CASSLRGPGGTEAFF.

The chain has TRBV6-1 and TRBJ2-1; 8 positions agree with TRBD1. The V gene's germline CDR1 is MNHNS and CDR2 SASEGT. The CDR3 is 14 amino acids. Germline trimming cut 7 bases from V and 4 bases from J; bases unmatched to any gene: 6. CDR3 in amino acids: CASIRQGMYNEQFF. The CDR3, as DNA: TGTGCCAGCATCCGACAGGGGATGTACAATGAGCAGTTCTTC.

The chain couples TRBV5-4 to TRBJ1-2; the D gene is possibly TRBD1 (5 bases). The CDR3 contains 12 residues. Germline CDR1 and CDR2: SGHNT and YYREEE (reference sequence). V was trimmed by 10 bases and J by 4 bases, leaving 14 bases between them. The CDR3, as DNA: TGTGCCGGCGGGGGTTCGGGCTATGGCTACACCTTC. Amino acid sequence: CAGGGSGYGYTF.

The chain carries TRBV18 and TRBJ2-3; 7 bases match TRBD2. Trimming removed 1 base from V and 7 bases from J; junction bases left unmatched: 8. Germline CDR1 and CDR2: KGHSH and LQKENI. The CDR3 has 15 amino acids. The CDR3, as DNA: TGTGCCAGCTCACCACGGCTAGCGGAGGGGAATACGCAGTATTTT. Residues: CASSPRLAEGNTQYF.

This rearrangement joins TRBV14 to TRBJ2-1, with 10 bases identical to TRBD2. The CDR3 consists of 16 residues. The junction had 6 bases not matched to a gene; V was cut back by 0 bases and J by 7 bases. CDR1 and CDR2 from the germline V gene are SGHDN and FVKESK. CDR3 region: CASSQDVGLAVNEQFF. CDR3 DNA sequence: TGTGCCAGCAGCCAAGATGTTGGACTAGCGGTTAATGAGCAGTTCTTC. The full variable domain, its missing parts supplied by reference TRBV14 and TRBJ2-1, is EAGVTQFPSHSVIEKGQTVTLRCDPISGHDNLYWYRRVMGKEIKFLLHFVKESKQDESGMPNNRFLAERTGGTYSTLKVQPAELEDSGVYFCASSQDVGLAVNEQFFGPGTRLTVL.

The V gene is TRBV7-2, the J gene TRBJ2-7, with no clear D. The V and J ends lost 5 bases and 6 bases respectively, with 17 bases between them. The CDR3 consists of 14 residues. CDR1 and CDR2 (germline): SGHTA, FQGNSA. In DNA, the CDR3 is TGTGCCAGCAGCCGGAACCGCCGGGTCTCCGAGCAGTACTTC. Protein sequence: CASSRNRRVSEQYF.

The V gene is TRBV5-4, the J gene TRBJ2-5; 12 nucleotides match TRBD2. This CDR3 comprises 17 residues. Germline V gives CDR1 SGHNT, CDR2 YYREEE (reference sequence). V lost 2 bases to trimming and J lost 5 bases; unmatched junction nucleotides: 10. CDR3 sequence reads: CASSFGLAGLRGETQYF. The DNA for the CDR3 is TGTGCCAGCAGCTTCGGACTAGCGGGATTGAGGGGGGAGACCCAGTACTTC.

The J gene is TRBJ2-7, the V gene TRBV19; D gene uncertain. The V gene lost 3 bases and the J gene lost 2 bases, with 8 bases spanning the gap. CDR1 LNHDA and CDR2 SQIVND come from the germline V gene (reference sequence). The CDR3 extends over 13 amino acids. CDR3 in amino acids: CASSITSAYEQYF. In nucleotides, the CDR3 is TGTGCCAGTAGTATCACCAGCGCCTACGAGCAGTACTTC.

This clone was picked up a small number of times. The chain combines TRBV11-3 with TRBJ2-2, with D possibly being TRBD2 (6 bases). V was cut by 5 bases and J by 7 bases, with 11 bases left in between. Germline V CDR1 and CDR2: SGHNT, YENEEA. This CDR3 comprises 13 residues. The CDR3 is CASSPGGGGELFF. In nucleotides, the CDR3 is TGTGCCAGCAGCCCCGGGGGAGGCGGGGAGCTGTTTTTT.

The CDR3 DNA follows: TGTGCCAGCAGTTTCCCGGCCGGGGAGCTGTTTTTT. It encodes CASSFPAGELFF. This chain connects TRBV28 to TRBJ2-2; no clear D. Germline V gene sequence: CDR1 MDHEN, CDR2 SYDVKM. The CDR3 contains 12 residues. Trimming shortened V by 3 bases and J by 6 bases, and 5 bases separated the two germline ends.

V gene TRBV18 combines with J gene TRBJ2-5; no definite D call. The V end lost 3 bases, the J end lost 1 base, and 15 bases lay between the germline ends. Germline assignment: CDR1 KGHSH and CDR2 LQKENI. The CDR3 runs to 16 residues. The CDR3 DNA follows: TGTGCCAGCTCACCGCTTCCAGGTGGGTTCCAAGAGACCCAGTACTTC. Translating gives CASSPLPGGFQETQYF.

The chain joins TRBV7-8 to TRBJ1-1; TRBD1 aligns across 7 bases. The junction had 5 bases not matched to a gene; V was cut back by 1 base and J by 0 bases. This CDR3 has 16 amino acids. Germline V CDR1 and CDR2: SGHVS, FQNEAQ. CDR3: CASSLVGRGVNTEAFF. The CDR3 nucleotides are TGTGCCAGCAGCTTAGTCGGCAGGGGGGTGAACACTGAAGCTTTCTTT.

This chain links TRBV27 with TRBJ1-2; D might be TRBD1 (6 bases). The V end lost 4 bases, the J end lost 0 bases, and 15 bases lay between the germline ends. Germline CDR1 and CDR2: MNHEY and SMNVEV (reference sequence). This CDR3 has 16 residues. CDR3 nucleotide sequence: TGTGCCAGCAGTTCTGGGGGACACGAAGCTAACTATGGCTACACCTTC. It specifies CASSSGGHEANYGYTF.

This clone was seen a few times. This chain uses TRBV29-1 with TRBJ2-5; the D is unclear. Trimming cost V 1 base and J 2 bases, with 14 bases left between them. Germline CDR1 is SQVTM and CDR2 is ANQGSEA. CDR3 length equals 15 residues. Here the CDR3 reads CSVEGDTPTQETQYF. CDR3 bases: TGCAGCGTTGAAGGTGACACTCCAACTCAAGAGACCCAGTACTTC. The full variable domain, with the rest looked up from reference TRBV29-1 and TRBJ2-5, is SAVISQKPSRDICQRGTSLTIQCQVDSQVTMMFWYRQQPGQSLTLIATANQGSEATYESGFVIDKFPISRPNLTFSTLTVSNMSPEDSSIYLCSVEGDTPTQETQYFGPGTRLLVL.

The chain has TRBV7-2 and TRBJ2-1; 10 bases agree with TRBD2. CDR1 is SGHTA, CDR2 FQGNSA, per germline. The ends lost 2 bases at V and 6 bases at J; junction bases unmatched: 1. The CDR3 covers 14 residues. CDR3 protein: CASSLLAGVNEQFF. The CDR3 DNA sequence: TGTGCCAGCAGCTTACTAGCGGGAGTCAATGAGCAGTTCTTC.

The chain is built from TRBV28 and TRBJ2-7; TRBD2 aligns across 7 bases. This CDR3 is 14 amino acids long. J was trimmed by 2 bases and V by 2 bases; bases with no gene match: 3. CDR1 and CDR2 (germline): MDHEN, SYDVKM. CDR3 nucleotide sequence: TGTGCCAGCAGTTTAGGCGGGAGAACCTACGAGCAGTACTTC. It encodes CASSLGGRTYEQYF.

This sequence joins TRBV29-1 and TRBJ2-7; D unresolved. Trimming took 4 bases from V and 0 from J, leaving 4 bases between them. Germline V lookup: CDR1 SQVTM, CDR2 ANQGSEA. The CDR3 runs 11 residues. CDR3 bases: TGCAGCGTTGCCGTCTCCTACGAGCAGTACTTC. Its protein product is CSVAVSYEQYF.

This rearrangement joins TRBV18 to TRBJ1-5; no reliable D call. Trimming removed 4 bases from V and 1 base from J, with 11 bases in between. The CDR3 consists of 15 residues. Germline-derived CDR1 and CDR2 are KGHSH and LQKENI. For the CDR3, the DNA is TGTGCCAGCTCACTAAACCACGGGAGCAATCAGCCCCAGCATTTT. This sequence encodes CASSLNHGSNQPQHF. The whole variable domain, filled in from reference TRBV18 and TRBJ1-5, reads NAGVMQNPRHLVRRRGQEARLRCSPMKGHSHVYWYRQLPEEGLKFMVYLQKENIIDESGMPKERFSAEFPKEGPSILRIQQVVRGDSAAYFCASSLNHGSNQPQHFGDGTRLSIL.

The chain recombines TRBV25-1 with TRBJ2-1; 9 positions match TRBD1. V was clipped by 5 bases and J by 6 bases; unmatched bases: 8. Germline V gene data show CDR1 as MGHDK and CDR2 as SYGVNS. The CDR3 runs 15 residues. CDR3 DNA: TGTGCCAGCAGTACCGGGACAGGGAGGGTCAATGAGCAGTTCTTC. Translation: CASSTGTGRVNEQFF.

This clone was picked up one time. V usage is TRBV10-1 and J usage is TRBJ2-1; TRBD2 might be the D (6 bases). V shed 3 bases and J shed 5 bases, with 14 bases lying between them. This CDR3 is built from 15 residues. In germline, CDR1 is WNHNN, CDR2 SYGVQD (reference sequence). The CDR3 reads CASSDGSSRDNEQFF. The DNA of the CDR3 is TGCGCCAGCAGTGACGGGAGTTCTCGGGACAATGAGCAGTTCTTC.